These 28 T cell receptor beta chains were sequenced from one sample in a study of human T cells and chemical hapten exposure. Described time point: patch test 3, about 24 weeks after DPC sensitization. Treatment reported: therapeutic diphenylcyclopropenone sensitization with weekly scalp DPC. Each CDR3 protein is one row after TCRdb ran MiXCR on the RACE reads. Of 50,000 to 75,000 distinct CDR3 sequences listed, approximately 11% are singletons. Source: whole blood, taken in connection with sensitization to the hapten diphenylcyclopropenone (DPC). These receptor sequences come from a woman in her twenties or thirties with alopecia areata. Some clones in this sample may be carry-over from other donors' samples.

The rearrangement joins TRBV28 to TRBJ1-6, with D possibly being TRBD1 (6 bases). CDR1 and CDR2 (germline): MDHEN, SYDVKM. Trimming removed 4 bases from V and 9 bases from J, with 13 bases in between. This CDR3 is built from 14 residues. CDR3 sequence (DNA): TGTGCCAGCAGTTCCGGGACATGGGGTTCACCCCTCCACTTT. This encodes CASSSGTWGSPLHF.

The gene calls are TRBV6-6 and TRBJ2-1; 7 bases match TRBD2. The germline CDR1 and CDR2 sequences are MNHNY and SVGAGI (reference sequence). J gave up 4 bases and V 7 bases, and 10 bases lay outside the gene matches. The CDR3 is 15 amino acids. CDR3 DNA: TGTGCCAGCACCCAACTGGCTAGCGGATACAATGAGCAGTTCTTC. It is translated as CASTQLASGYNEQFF.

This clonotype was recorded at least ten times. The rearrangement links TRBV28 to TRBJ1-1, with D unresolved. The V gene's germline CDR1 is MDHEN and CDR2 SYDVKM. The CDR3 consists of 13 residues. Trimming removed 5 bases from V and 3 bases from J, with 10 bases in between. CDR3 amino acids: CASSLPGDTEAFF. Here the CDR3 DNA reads TGTGCCAGCAGTCTACCCGGGGACACTGAAGCTTTCTTT.

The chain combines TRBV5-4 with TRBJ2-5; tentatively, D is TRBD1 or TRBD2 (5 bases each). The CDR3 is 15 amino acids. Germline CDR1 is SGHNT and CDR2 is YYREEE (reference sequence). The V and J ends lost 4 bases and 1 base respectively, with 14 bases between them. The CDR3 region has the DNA TGTGCCAGCAGCCCGAGAACCGGGACCCAAGAGACCCAGTACTTC. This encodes CASSPRTGTQETQYF.

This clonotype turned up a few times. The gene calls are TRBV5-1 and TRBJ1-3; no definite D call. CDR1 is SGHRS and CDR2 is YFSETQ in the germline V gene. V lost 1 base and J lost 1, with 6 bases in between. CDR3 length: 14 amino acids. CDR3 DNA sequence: TGCGCCAGCAGCTTGCAGGAATCTGGAAACACCATATATTTT. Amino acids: CASSLQESGNTIYF.

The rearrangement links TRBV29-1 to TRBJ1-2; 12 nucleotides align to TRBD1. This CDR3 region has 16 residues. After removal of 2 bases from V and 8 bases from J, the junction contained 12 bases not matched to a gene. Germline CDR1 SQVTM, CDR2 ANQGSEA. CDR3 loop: CSVESPLGQGAVGYTF. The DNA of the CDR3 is TGCAGCGTTGAATCCCCCCTGGGACAGGGGGCTGTCGGCTACACCTTC. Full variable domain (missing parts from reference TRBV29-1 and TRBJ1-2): SAVISQKPSRDICQRGTSLTIQCQVDSQVTMMFWYRQQPGQSLTLIATANQGSEATYESGFVIDKFPISRPNLTFSTLTVSNMSPEDSSIYLCSVESPLGQGAVGYTFGSGTRLTVV.

The CDR3 spells CAISALDGGYTF. The CDR3 DNA reads as TGTGCCATCAGTGCTCTAGACGGTGGCTACACCTTC. The rearrangement links TRBV10-3 to TRBJ1-2, with D uncertain. The CDR3 totals 12 residues. V was trimmed by 4 bases and J by 7 bases, leaving 10 bases between them. CDR1 and CDR2 from the germline V gene are ENHRY and SYGVKD.

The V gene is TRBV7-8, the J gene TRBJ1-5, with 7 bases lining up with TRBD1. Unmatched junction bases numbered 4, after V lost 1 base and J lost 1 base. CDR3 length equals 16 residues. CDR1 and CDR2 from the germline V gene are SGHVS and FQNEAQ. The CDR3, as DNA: TGTGCCAGCAGCTTAGGTTTGGACAGGAGCAATCAGCCCCAGCATTTT. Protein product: CASSLGLDRSNQPQHF. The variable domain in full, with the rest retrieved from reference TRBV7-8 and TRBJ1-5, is GAGVSQSPRYKVAKRGQDVALRCDPISGHVSLFWYQQALGQGPEFLTYFQNEAQLDKSGLPSDRFFAERPEGSVSTLKIQRTQQEDSAVYLCASSLGLDRSNQPQHFGDGTRLSIL.

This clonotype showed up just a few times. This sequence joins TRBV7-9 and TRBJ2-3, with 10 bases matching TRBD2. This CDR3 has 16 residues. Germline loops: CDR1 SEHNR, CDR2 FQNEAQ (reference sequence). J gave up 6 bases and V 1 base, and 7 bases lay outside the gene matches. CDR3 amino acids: CASSLDVAGGLDTQYF. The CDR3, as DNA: TGTGCCAGCAGCTTAGACGTAGCGGGAGGTTTGGATACGCAGTATTTT. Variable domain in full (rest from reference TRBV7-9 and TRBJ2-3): DTGVSQNPRHKITKRGQNVTFRCDPISEHNRLYWYRQTLGQGPEFLTYFQNEAQLEKSRLLSDRFSAERPKGSFSTLEIQRTEQGDSAMYLCASSLDVAGGLDTQYFGPGTRLTVL.

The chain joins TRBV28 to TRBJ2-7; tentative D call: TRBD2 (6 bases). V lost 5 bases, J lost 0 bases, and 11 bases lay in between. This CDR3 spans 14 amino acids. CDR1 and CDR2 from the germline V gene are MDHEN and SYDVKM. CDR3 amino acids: CASSPAGSSYEQYF. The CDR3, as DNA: TGTGCCAGCAGTCCCGCCGGGAGCTCCTACGAGCAGTACTTC.

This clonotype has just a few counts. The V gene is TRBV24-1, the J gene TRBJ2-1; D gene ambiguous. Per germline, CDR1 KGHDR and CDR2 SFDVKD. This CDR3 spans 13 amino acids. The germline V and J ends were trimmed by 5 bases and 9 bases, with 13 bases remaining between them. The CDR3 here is CATSAQVLSEQFF. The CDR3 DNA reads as TGTGCCACCAGTGCTCAAGTTCTCAGTGAGCAGTTCTTC.

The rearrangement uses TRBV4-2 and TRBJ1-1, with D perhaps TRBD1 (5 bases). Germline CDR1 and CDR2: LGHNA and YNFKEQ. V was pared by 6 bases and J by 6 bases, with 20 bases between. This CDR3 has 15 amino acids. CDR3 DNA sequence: TGTGCCAGCAGTCAGAGTCTTACAGCGGGGGCTGAAGCTTTCTTT. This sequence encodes CASSQSLTAGAEAFF.

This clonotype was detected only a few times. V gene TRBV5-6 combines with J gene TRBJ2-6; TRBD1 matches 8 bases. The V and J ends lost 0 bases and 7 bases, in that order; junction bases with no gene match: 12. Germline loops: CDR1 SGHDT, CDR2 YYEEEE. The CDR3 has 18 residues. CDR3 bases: TGTGCCAGCAGCTTGGGGCGACAGGGGTCCCCTTTAGCCAACGTCCTGACTTTC. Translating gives CASSLGRQGSPLANVLTF.

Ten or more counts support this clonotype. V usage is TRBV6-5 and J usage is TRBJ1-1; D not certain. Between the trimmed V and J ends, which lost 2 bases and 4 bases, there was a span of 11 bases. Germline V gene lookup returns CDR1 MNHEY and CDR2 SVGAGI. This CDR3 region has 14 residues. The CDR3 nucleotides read TGTGCCAGCAGTTACCTCCCCCGCGGCACTGAAGCTTTCTTT. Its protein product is CASSYLPRGTEAFF.

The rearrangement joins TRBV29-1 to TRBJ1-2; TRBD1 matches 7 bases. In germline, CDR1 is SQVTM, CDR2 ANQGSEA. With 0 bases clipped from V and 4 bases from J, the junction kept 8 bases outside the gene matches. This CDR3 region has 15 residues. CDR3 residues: CSVEDLGGGGYGYTF. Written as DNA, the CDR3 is TGCAGCGTTGAAGATCTGGGAGGGGGCGGCTATGGCTACACCTTC.

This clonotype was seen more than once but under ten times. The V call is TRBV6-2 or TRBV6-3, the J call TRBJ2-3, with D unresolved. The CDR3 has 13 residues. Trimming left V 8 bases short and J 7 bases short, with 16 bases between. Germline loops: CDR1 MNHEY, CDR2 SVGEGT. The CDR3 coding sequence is TGTGCCAGCGTCTCCCGGCCCGTGAATACGCAGTATTTT. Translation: CASVSRPVNTQYF.

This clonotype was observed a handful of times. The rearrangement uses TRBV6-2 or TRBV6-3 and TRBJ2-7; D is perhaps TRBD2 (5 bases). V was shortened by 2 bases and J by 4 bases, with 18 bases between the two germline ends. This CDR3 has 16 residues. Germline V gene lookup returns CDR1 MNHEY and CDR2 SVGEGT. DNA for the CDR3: TGTGCCAGCAGTTACCGTAGCCAGGACGGGGTTTACGAGCAGTACTTC. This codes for CASSYRSQDGVYEQYF.

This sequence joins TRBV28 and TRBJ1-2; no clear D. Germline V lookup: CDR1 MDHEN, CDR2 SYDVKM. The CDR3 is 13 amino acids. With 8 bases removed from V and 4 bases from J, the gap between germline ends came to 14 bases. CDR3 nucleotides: TGTGCCAGCTACGAAGCGAGAGGCTATGGCTACACCTTC. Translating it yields CASYEARGYGYTF.

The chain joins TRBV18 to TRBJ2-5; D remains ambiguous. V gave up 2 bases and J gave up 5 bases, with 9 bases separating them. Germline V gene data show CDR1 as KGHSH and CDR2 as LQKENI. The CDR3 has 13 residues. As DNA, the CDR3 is TGTGCCAGCTCACCAAGGTCGTCGGAGACCCAGTACTTC. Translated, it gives CASSPRSSETQYF.

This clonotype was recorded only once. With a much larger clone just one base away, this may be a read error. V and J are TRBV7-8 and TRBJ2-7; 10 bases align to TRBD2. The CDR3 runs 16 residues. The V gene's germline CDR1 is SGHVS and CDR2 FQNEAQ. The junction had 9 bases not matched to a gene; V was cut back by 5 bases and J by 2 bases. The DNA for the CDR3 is TGTGCCAGCAGCATAGGTGGGACTAGCGCTGCCTACGAGCAGTACTTC. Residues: CASSIGGTSAAYEQYF.

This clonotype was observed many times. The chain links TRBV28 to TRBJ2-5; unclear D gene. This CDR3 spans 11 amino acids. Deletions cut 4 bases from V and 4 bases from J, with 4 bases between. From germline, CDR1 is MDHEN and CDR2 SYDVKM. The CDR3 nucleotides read TGTGCCAGCAGTTCAAGAGAGACCCAGTACTTC. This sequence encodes CASSSRETQYF.

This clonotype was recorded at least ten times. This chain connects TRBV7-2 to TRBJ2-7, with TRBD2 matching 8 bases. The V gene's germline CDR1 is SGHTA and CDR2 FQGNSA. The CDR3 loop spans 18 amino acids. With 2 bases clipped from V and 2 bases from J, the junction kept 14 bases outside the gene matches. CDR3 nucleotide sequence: TGTGCCAGCAGCTTAATGGCGGGGGGCGTAACGGAGCCCTACGAGCAGTACTTC. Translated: CASSLMAGGVTEPYEQYF. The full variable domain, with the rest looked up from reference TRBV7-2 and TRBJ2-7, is GAGVSQSPSNKVTEKGKDVELRCDPISGHTALYWYRQSLGQGLEFLIYFQGNSAPDKSGLPSDRFSAERTGGSVSTLTIQRTQQEDSAVYLCASSLMAGGVTEPYEQYFGPGTRLTVT.

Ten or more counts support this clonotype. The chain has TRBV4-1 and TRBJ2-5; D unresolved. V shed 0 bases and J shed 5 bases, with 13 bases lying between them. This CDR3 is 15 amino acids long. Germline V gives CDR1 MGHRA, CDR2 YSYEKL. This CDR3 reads CASSQDQGRPETQYF. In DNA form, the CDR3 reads TGCGCCAGCAGCCAAGATCAAGGCCGCCCGGAGACCCAGTACTTC.

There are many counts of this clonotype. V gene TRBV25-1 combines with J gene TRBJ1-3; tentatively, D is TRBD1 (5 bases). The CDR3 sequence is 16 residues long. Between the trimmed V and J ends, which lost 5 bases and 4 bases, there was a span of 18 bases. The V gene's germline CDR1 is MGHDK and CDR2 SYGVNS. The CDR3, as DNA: TGTGCCAGCAGTCAAAGGGGAGCTTCAGGAGGAAACACCATATATTTT. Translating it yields CASSQRGASGGNTIYF.

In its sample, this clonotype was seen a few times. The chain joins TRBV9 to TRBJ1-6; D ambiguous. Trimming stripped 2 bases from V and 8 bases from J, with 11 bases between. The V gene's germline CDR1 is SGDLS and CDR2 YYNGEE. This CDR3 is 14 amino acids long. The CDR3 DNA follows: TGTGCCAGCAGCGTTCGGGTACAAGATTCACCCCTCCACTTT. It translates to CASSVRVQDSPLHF.

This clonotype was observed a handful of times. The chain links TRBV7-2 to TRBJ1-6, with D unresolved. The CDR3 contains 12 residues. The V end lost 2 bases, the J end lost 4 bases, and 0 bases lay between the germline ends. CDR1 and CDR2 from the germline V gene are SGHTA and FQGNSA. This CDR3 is CASSLYNSPLHF. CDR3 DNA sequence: TGTGCCAGCAGCTTATATAATTCACCCCTCCACTTT.

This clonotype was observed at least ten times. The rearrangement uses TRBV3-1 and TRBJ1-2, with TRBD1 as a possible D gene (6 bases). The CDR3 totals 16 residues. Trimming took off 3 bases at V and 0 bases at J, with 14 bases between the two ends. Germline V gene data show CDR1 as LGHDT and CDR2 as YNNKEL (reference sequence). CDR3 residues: CASSQGDRNPNYGYTF. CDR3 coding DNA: TGTGCCAGCAGCCAGGGAGACAGGAACCCTAACTATGGCTACACCTTC.

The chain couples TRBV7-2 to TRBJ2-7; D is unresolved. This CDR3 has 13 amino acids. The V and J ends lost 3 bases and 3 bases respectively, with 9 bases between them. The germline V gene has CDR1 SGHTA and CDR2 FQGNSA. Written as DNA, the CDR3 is TGTGCCAGCAGCTTTTCACCCCTCTACGAGCAGTACTTC. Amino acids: CASSFSPLYEQYF.